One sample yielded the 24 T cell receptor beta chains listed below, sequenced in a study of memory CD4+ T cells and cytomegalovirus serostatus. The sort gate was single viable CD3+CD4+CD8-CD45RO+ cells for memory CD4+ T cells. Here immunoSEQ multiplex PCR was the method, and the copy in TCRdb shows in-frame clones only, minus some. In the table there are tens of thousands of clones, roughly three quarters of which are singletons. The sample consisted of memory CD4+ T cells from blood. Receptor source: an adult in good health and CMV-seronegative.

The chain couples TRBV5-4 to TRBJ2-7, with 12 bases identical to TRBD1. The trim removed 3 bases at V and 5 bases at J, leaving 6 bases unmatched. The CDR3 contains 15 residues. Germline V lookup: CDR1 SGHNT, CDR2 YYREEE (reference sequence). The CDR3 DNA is TGTGCCAGCAGCTCTGGGGGGACAGGGGGCCACGAGCAGTACTTC. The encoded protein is CASSSGGTGGHEQYF.

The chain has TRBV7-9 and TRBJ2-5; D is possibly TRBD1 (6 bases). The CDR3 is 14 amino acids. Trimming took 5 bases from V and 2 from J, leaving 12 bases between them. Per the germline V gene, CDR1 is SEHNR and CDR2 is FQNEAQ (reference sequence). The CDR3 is CASSPQGEQETQYF. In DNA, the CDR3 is TGTGCCAGCAGCCCACAGGGAGAACAAGAGACCCAGTACTTC.

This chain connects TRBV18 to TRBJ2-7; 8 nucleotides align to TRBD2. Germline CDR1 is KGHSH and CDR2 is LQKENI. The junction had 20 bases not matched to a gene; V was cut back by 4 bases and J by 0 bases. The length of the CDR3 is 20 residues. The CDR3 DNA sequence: TGTGCCAGCTCACTACTCACCGGGACTAGTTTCTCGGTCGGCTCCTACGAGCAGTACTTC. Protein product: CASSLLTGTSFSVGSYEQYF. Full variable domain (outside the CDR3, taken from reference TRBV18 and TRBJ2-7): NAGVMQNPRHLVRRRGQEARLRCSPMKGHSHVYWYRQLPEEGLKFMVYLQKENIIDESGMPKERFSAEFPKEGPSILRIQQVVRGDSAAYFCASSLLTGTSFSVGSYEQYFGPGTRLTVT.

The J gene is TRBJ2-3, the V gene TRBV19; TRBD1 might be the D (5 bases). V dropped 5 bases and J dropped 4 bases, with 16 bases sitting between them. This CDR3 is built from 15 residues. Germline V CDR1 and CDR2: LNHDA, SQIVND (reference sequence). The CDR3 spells CASSYEWGTADTQYF. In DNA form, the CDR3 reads TGTGCCAGTAGTTACGAGTGGGGCACCGCAGATACGCAGTATTTT.

CDR3 residues: CASSFLQSNEKLFF. CDR3 sequence (DNA): TGTGCCAGCAGCTTCTTACAGTCGAATGAAAAACTGTTTTTT. The chain joins TRBV5-6 to TRBJ1-4; D is unresolved. Trimming shortened V by 2 bases and J by 5 bases, and 10 bases separated the two germline ends. In germline, CDR1 is SGHDT, CDR2 YYEEEE. The CDR3 is 14 residues long.

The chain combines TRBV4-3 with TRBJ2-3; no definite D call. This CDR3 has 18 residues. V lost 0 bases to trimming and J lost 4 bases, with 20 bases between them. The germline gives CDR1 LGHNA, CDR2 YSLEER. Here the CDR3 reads CASSQDTTRMDVSDTQYF. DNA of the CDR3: TGCGCCAGCAGCCAAGATACTACGCGTATGGACGTCTCAGATACGCAGTATTTT.

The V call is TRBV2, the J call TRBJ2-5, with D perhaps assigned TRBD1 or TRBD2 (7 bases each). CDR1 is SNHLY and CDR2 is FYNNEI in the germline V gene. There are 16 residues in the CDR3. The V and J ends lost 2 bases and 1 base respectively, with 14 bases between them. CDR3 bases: TGTGCCAGCAGTGAACAGGGGGGGACCTTCCAAGAGACCCAGTACTTC. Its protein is CASSEQGGTFQETQYF.

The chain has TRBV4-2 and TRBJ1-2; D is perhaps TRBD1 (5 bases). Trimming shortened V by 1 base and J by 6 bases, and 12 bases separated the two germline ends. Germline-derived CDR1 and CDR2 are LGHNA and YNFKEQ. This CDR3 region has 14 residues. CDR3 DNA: TGTGCCAGCAGCCAAGTAGGGCAGGGTGATGGCTACACCTTC. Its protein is CASSQVGQGDGYTF.

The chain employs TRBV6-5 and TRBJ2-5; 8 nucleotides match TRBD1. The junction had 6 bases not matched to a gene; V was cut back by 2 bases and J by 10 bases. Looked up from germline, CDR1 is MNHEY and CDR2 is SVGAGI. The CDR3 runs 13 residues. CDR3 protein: CASSYMGQAGQYF. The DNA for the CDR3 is TGTGCCAGCAGTTACATGGGACAGGCGGGCCAGTACTTC.

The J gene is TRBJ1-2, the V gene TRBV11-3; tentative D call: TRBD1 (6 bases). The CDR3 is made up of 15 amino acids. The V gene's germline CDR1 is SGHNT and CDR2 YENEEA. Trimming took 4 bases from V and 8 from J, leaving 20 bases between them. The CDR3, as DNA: TGTGCCAGCAGCTCAGCGACAGGCCACTCCAGGGGCTACACCTTC. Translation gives CASSSATGHSRGYTF.

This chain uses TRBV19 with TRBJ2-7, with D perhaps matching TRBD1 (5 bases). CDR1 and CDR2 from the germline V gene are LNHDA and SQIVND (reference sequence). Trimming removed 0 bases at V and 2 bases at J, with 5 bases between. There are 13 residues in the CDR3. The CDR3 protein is CASSIEGPYEQYF. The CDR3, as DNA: TGTGCCAGTAGTATAGAGGGGCCCTACGAGCAGTACTTC.

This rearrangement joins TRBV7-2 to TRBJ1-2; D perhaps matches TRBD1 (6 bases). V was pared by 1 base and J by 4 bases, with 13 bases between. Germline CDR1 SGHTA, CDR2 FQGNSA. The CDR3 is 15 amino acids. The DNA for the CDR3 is TGTGCCAGCAGCTTAGGGAAACAGGGAGGCTATGGCTACACCTTC. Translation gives CASSLGKQGGYGYTF.

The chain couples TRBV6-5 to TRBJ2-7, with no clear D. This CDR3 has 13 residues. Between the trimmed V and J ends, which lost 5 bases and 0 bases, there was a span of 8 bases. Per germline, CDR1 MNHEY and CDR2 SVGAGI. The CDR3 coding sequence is TGTGCCAGCAGTCCCTCGGGCTCCTACGAGCAGTACTTC. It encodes CASSPSGSYEQYF.

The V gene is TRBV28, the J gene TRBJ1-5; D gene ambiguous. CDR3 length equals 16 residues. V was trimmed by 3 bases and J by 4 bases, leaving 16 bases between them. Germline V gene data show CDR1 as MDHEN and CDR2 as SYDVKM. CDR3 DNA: TGTGCCAGCAGTTTCCTCCAAAACCAAGGAAATCAGCCCCAGCATTTT. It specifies CASSFLQNQGNQPQHF.

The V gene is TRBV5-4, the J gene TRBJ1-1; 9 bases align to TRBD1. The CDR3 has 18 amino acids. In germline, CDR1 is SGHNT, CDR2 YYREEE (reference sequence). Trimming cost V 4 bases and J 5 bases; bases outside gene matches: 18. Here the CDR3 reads CASSPGQIQGAGRTEAFF. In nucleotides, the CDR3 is TGTGCCAGCAGCCCAGGCCAGATACAGGGGGCAGGGCGTACTGAAGCTTTCTTT.

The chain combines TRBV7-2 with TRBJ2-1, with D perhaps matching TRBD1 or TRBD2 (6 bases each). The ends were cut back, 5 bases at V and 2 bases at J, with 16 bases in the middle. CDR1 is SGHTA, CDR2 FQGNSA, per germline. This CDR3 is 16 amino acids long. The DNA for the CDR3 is TGTGCCAGCAGCCCCACAGGGACTGGGGCCTACAATGAGCAGTTCTTC. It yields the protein CASSPTGTGAYNEQFF.

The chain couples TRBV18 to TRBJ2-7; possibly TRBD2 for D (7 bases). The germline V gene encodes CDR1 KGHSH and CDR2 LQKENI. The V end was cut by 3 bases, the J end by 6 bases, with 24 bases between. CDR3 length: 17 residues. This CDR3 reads CASSPVSGGGIGREQYF. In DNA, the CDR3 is TGTGCCAGCTCACCGGTTTCGGGGGGCGGGATCGGTCGCGAGCAGTACTTC.

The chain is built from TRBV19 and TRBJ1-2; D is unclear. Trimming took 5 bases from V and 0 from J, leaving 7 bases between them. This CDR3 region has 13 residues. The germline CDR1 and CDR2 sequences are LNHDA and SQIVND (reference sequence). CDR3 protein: CASSSPPNYGYTF. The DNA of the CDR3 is TGTGCCAGTAGTTCACCTCCTAACTATGGCTACACCTTC.

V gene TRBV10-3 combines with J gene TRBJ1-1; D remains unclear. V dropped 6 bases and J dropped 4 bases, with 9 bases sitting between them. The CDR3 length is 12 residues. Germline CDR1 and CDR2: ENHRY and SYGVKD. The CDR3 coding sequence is TGTGCCATCAGCGAGGGCTTCACTGAAGCTTTCTTT. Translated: CAISEGFTEAFF.

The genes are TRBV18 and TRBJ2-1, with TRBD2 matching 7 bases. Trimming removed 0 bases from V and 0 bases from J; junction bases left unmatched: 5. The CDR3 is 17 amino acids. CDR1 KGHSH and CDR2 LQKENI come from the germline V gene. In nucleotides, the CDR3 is TGTGCCAGCTCACCACCGACGGGGGGAAGCTCCTACAATGAGCAGTTCTTC. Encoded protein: CASSPPTGGSSYNEQFF.

The CDR3 DNA reads as TGTGCCAGCAGTGAAGGCGCCGCGAACACCGGGGAGCTGTTTTTT. Its protein is CASSEGAANTGELFF. The V gene is TRBV6-1, the J gene TRBJ2-2, with unresolved D. The CDR3 sequence is 15 residues long. Germline V gene data show CDR1 as MNHNS and CDR2 as SASEGT. Trimming cost V 1 base and J 0 bases, with 6 bases left between them.

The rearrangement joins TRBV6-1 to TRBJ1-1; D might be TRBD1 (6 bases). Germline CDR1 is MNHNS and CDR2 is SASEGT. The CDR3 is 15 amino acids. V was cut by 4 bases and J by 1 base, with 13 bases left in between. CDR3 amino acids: CASSVRGPWNTEAFF. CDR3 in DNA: TGTGCCAGCAGTGTCAGGGGCCCCTGGAACACTGAAGCTTTCTTT.

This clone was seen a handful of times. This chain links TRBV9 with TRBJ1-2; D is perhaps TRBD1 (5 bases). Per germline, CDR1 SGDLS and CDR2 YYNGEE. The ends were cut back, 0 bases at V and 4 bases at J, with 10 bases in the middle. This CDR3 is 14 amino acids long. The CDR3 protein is CASSVGQGGYGYTF. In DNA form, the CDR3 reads TGTGCCAGCAGCGTAGGGCAGGGCGGCTATGGCTACACCTTC.

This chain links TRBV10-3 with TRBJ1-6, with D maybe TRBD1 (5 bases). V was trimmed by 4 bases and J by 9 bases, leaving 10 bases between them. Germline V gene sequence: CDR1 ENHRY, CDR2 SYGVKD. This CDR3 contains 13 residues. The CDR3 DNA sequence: TGTGCCATCAGTGTTGGGGGAACTTCACCCCTCCACTTT. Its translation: CAISVGGTSPLHF.